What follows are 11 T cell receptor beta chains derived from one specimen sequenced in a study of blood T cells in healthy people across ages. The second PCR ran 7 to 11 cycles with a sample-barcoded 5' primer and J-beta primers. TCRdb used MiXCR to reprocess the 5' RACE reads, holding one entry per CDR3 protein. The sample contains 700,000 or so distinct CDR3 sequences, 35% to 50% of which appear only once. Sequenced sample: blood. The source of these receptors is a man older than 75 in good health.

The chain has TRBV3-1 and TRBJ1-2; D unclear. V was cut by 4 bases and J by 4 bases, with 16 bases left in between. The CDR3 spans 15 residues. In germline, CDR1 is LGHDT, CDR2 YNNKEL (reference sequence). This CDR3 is CASSRSAVVAYGYTF. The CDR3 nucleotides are TGTGCCAGCAGCCGAAGCGCGGTGGTGGCCTATGGCTACACCTTC.

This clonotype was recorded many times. The CDR3, as DNA: TGTGCCAGCAGTCCCGAACAGGGTTGGCCCGAGCAGTACTTC. Translation: CASSPEQGWPEQYF. V is TRBV27 and J is TRBJ2-7; TRBD1 is a possible D gene (6 bases). The length of the CDR3 is 14 residues. The V and J ends lost 5 bases and 6 bases respectively, with 17 bases between them. Germline V gives CDR1 MNHEY, CDR2 SMNVEV (reference sequence).

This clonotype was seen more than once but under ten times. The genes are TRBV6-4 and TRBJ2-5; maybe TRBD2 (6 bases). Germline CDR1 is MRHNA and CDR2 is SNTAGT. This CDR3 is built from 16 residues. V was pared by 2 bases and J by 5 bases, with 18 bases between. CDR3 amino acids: CASSDESWGDGETQYF. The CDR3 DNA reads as TGTGCCAGCAGTGACGAATCCTGGGGGGACGGGGAGACCCAGTACTTC.

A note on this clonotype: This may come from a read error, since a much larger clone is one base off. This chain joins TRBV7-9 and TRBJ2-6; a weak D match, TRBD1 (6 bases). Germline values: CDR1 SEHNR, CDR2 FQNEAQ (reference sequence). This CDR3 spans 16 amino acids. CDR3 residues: CASSLLGARGANVPTF. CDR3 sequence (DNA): TGTGCCAGCAGCTTATTGGGGGCGCGAGGGGCCAACGTCCCGACTTTC.

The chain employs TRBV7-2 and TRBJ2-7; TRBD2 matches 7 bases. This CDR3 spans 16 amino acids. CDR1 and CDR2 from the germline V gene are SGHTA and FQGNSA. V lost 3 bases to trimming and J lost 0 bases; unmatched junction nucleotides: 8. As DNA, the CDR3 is TGTGCCAGCAGCTTGGCGCGGGACTACCTCTCCTACGAGCAGTACTTC. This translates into CASSLARDYLSYEQYF.

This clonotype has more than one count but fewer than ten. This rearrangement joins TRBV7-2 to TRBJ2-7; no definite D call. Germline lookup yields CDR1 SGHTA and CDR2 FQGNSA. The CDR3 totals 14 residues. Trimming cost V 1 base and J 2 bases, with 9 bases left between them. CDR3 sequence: CASSLVYQTYEQYF. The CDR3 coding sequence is TGTGCCAGCAGCTTAGTGTACCAAACCTACGAGCAGTACTTC. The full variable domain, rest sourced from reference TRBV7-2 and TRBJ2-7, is GAGVSQSPSNKVTEKGKDVELRCDPISGHTALYWYRQSLGQGLEFLIYFQGNSAPDKSGLPSDRFSAERTGGSVSTLTIQRTQQEDSAVYLCASSLVYQTYEQYFGPGTRLTVT.

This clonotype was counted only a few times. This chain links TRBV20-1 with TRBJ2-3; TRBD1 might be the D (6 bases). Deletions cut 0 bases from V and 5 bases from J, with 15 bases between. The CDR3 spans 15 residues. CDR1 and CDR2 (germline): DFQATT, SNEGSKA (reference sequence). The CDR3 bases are TGCAGTGCTAGAGATCTAGATAGGGGGTTAGATACGCAGTATTTT. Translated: CSARDLDRGLDTQYF.

The CDR3 protein is CASTFFLLLNEKLFF. The CDR3 bases are TGTGCCAGCACCTTTTTCTTACTCCTTAATGAAAAACTGTTTTTT. This chain connects TRBV27 to TRBJ1-4; D not certain. Germline V gene data show CDR1 as MNHEY and CDR2 as SMNVEV (reference sequence). There are 15 residues in the CDR3. Trimming removed 7 bases from V and 4 bases from J, with 16 bases in between.

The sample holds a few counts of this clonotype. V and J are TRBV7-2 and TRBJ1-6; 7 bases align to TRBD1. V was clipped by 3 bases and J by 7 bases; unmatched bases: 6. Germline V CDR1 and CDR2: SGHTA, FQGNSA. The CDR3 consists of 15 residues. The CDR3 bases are TGTGCCAGCAGCTTTCGGCAGGGGGGCAATTCACCCCTCCACTTT. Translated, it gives CASSFRQGGNSPLHF. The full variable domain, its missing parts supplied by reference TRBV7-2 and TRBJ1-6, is GAGVSQSPSNKVTEKGKDVELRCDPISGHTALYWYRQSLGQGLEFLIYFQGNSAPDKSGLPSDRFSAERTGGSVSTLTIQRTQQEDSAVYLCASSFRQGGNSPLHFGNGTRLTVT.

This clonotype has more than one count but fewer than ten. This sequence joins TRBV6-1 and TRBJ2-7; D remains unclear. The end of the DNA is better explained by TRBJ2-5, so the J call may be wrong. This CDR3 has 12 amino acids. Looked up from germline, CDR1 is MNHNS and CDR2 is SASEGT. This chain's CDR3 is CASSVTLETQYF. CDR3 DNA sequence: TGTGCCAGCAGTGTAACCCTGGAGACCCAGTACTTC.

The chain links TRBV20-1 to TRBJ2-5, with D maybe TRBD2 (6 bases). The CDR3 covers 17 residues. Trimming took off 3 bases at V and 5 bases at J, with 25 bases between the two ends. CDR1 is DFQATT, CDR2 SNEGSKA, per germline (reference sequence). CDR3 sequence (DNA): TGCAGTGCTAGCCCAACCTCGACTAGAGTGTCGAGGGAGACCCAGTACTTC. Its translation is CSASPTSTRVSRETQYF.